These 21 T cell receptor beta chains originate from one sample sequenced in a study of CD8 T cells in Susac syndrome. RNA was extracted with the RNeasy kit, and a quantity of roughly 0.5 to 1 ug was reverse transcribed using random hexamers. TCRdb redid the calling of the immunoSEQ multiplex PCR reads with MiXCR, one entry per CDR3 protein. In the table there are about 120,000 distinct CDR3 sequences, 94% of which are singletons. The sample comprised CD4+ T cells from PBMCs. Receptor source: a human donor in good health.

The chain employs TRBV12-3 or TRBV12-4 and TRBJ2-7; the match to TRBD2 covers 10 bases. This CDR3 is built from 15 residues. The trim removed 6 bases at V and 4 bases at J, leaving 9 bases unmatched. The CDR3: CASRTTSGTSYEQYF. CDR3 sequence (DNA): TGTGCCAGCAGGACTACTAGCGGGACGTCTTACGAGCAGTACTTC.

This chain connects TRBV28 to TRBJ1-2; D may be TRBD1 (6 bases). Per the germline V gene, CDR1 is MDHEN and CDR2 is SYDVKM. The CDR3 has 14 residues. V dropped 6 bases and J dropped 4 bases, with 15 bases sitting between them. CDR3 bases: TGTGCCAGCAGGGATAGGACAGAGGCCTATGGCTACACCTTC. Translated, it gives CASRDRTEAYGYTF.

The rearrangement joins TRBV6-2 or TRBV6-3 to TRBJ2-5, with 10 bases lining up with TRBD2. CDR1 and CDR2 (germline): MNHEY, SVGEGT. V trimming: 6 bases; J trimming: 6 bases; junction bases outside the gene matches: 7. This CDR3 spans 14 amino acids. In DNA form, the CDR3 reads TGTGCCAGCAGGCCTAGCGGGAGTCGAAAGACCCAGTACTTC. It specifies CASRPSGSRKTQYF.

The rearrangement uses TRBV3-1 and TRBJ2-7, with D tentatively TRBD2 (5 bases). Germline CDR1 is LGHDT and CDR2 is YNNKEL (reference sequence). This CDR3 is built from 13 residues. V shed 4 bases and J shed 0 bases, with 7 bases lying between them. The CDR3 DNA is TGTGCCAGCAGCCTCGGACTCTCCTACGAGCAGTACTTC. Its protein product is CASSLGLSYEQYF.

V usage is TRBV7-9 and J usage is TRBJ2-2, with 9 bases fitting TRBD1. With 2 bases clipped from V and 6 bases from J, the junction kept 4 bases outside the gene matches. This CDR3 region has 15 residues. The germline V gene has CDR1 SEHNR and CDR2 FQNEAQ (reference sequence). The CDR3 DNA follows: TGTGCCAGCAGCTTAATCACAGGGGGCGCCGGGGAGCTGTTTTTT. Translation: CASSLITGGAGELFF.

This chain connects TRBV9 to TRBJ2-1; 10 bases align to TRBD2. There are 15 residues in the CDR3. Germline loops: CDR1 SGDLS, CDR2 YYNGEE. Unmatched junction bases numbered 5, after V lost 4 bases and J lost 4 bases. The CDR3 nucleotides read TGTGCCAGCAGCCAAGGACTAGCGGATTACAATGAGCAGTTCTTC. Amino acid sequence: CASSQGLADYNEQFF.

V is TRBV20-1 and J is TRBJ1-4, with D hard to call. V lost 4 bases and J lost 5, with 8 bases in between. Germline V CDR1 and CDR2: DFQATT, SNEGSKA (reference sequence). The CDR3 has 12 residues. The CDR3 loop is CSAIGRNEKLFF. Here the CDR3 DNA reads TGCAGTGCTATAGGACGGAATGAAAAACTGTTTTTT.

The chain combines TRBV15 with TRBJ2-7; D is uncertain. The germline CDR1 and CDR2 sequences are LNHNV and YYDKDF (reference sequence). The CDR3 is made up of 12 amino acids. The V end was cut by 0 bases, the J end by 4 bases, with 4 bases between. CDR3: CATSRDRYEQYF. Here the CDR3 DNA reads TGTGCCACCAGCAGAGATCGGTACGAGCAGTACTTC.

The DNA for the CDR3 is TGCAGTGCACTCCCCGAGAGGCTCTCCATCTTGGGGGTAGTCGGGTATGGCTACACCTTC. Encoded protein: CSALPERLSILGVVGYGYTF. V and J are TRBV20-1 and TRBJ1-2; D possibly corresponds to TRBD1 (5 bases). Germline CDR1 DFQATT, CDR2 SNEGSKA (reference sequence). Trimming cost V 6 bases and J 5 bases, with 37 bases left between them. This CDR3 region has 20 residues.

The V gene is TRBV20-1, the J gene TRBJ2-5; D might be TRBD2 (7 bases). CDR1 is DFQATT, CDR2 SNEGSKA, per germline (reference sequence). This CDR3 region has 13 residues. V lost 6 bases to trimming and J lost 2 bases, with 13 bases between them. CDR3 amino acids: CSAPKGGQETQYF. The CDR3 bases are TGCAGTGCCCCCAAGGGGGGGCAAGAGACCCAGTACTTC.

J is TRBJ2-1 and V is TRBV19; 10 nucleotides align to TRBD1. The V segment lost 7 bases and the J segment 8 bases; nucleotides outside the gene matches: 11. This CDR3 has 15 amino acids. In germline, CDR1 is LNHDA, CDR2 SQIVND (reference sequence). The CDR3 nucleotides are TGTGCCAGTACCTCCCCCGGACAGGGGGTATATGAGCAGTTCTTC. This translates into CASTSPGQGVYEQFF.

V gene TRBV27 combines with J gene TRBJ2-6, with D unresolved. V lost 5 bases, J lost 2 bases, and 13 bases lay in between. This CDR3 spans 16 amino acids. From germline, CDR1 is MNHEY and CDR2 SMNVEV (reference sequence). CDR3 DNA: TGTGCCAGCAGTCAGGTGCGAGGCCCTGGGGCCAACGTCCTGACTTTC. Its protein product is CASSQVRGPGANVLTF. Full variable domain (missing parts from reference TRBV27 and TRBJ2-6): EAQVTQNPRYLITVTGKKLTVTCSQNMNHEYMSWYRQDPGLGLRQIYYSMNVEVTDKGDVPEGYKVSRKEKRNFPLILESPSPNQTSLYFCASSQVRGPGANVLTFGAGSRLTVL.

The chain is built from TRBV7-9 and TRBJ2-5, with 12 bases that match TRBD2. Germline V CDR1 and CDR2: SEHNR, FQNEAQ (reference sequence). Trimming took 5 bases from V and 5 from J; bases not matched to a gene: 6. There are 15 residues in the CDR3. The CDR3 DNA follows: TGTGCCAGCAGCAAGACTAGCGGGAGTTGGGAGACCCAGTACTTC. Encoded protein: CASSKTSGSWETQYF.

The V call is TRBV12-3 or TRBV12-4, the J call TRBJ2-3; possible D gene TRBD2, 5 bases. V shed 4 bases and J shed 1 base, with 12 bases lying between them. The CDR3 contains 15 residues. For the CDR3, the DNA is TGTGCCAGCAGTTCCGTGCGTAGCGGCACAGATACGCAGTATTTT. It encodes CASSSVRSGTDTQYF.

The gene calls are TRBV7-2 and TRBJ2-7, with 10 bases lining up with TRBD1. Germline trimming cut 3 bases from V and 2 bases from J; bases unmatched to any gene: 10. This CDR3 contains 17 residues. In germline, CDR1 is SGHTA, CDR2 FQGNSA. The DNA of the CDR3 is TGTGCCAGCAGCTTCAATCCTATAGGACAGGGGGCCTACGAGCAGTACTTC. Translated: CASSFNPIGQGAYEQYF.

The CDR3 region is CASSDSSGNGEQYF. The CDR3 DNA follows: TGTGCCAGCAGTGATTCTAGCGGGAACGGTGAGCAGTACTTC. This chain links TRBV2 with TRBJ2-7; 9 positions agree with TRBD2. This CDR3 has 14 residues. Germline CDR1 and CDR2: SNHLY and FYNNEI. J was trimmed by 7 bases and V by 3 bases; bases with no gene match: 7. The entire variable domain, with the rest obtained from reference TRBV2 and TRBJ2-7, is as follows: EPEVTQTPSHQVTQMGQEVILRCVPISNHLYFYWYRQILGQKVEFLVSFYNNEISEKSEIFDDQFSVERPDGSNFTLKIRSTKLEDSAMYFCASSDSSGNGEQYFGPGTRLTVT.

This rearrangement joins TRBV15 to TRBJ2-3; maybe TRBD2 (6 bases). Trimming cost V 4 bases and J 2 bases, with 13 bases left between them. The germline gives CDR1 LNHNV, CDR2 YYDKDF (reference sequence). This CDR3 contains 15 residues. CDR3: CATSIRGGTTDTQYF. The CDR3 nucleotides are TGTGCCACCAGCATAAGGGGCGGGACCACAGATACGCAGTATTTT.

The chain couples TRBV20-1 to TRBJ1-2, with 7 nucleotides matching TRBD1. This CDR3 is 13 amino acids long. V gave up 3 bases and J gave up 8 bases; unmatched junction bases: 9. Germline CDR1 and CDR2: DFQATT and SNEGSKA (reference sequence). CDR3 nucleotides: TGCAGTGCTAGTGGGACAGCCGGTTGGGGCTACACCTTC. It encodes CSASGTAGWGYTF.

This clonotype occurred once. V usage is TRBV28 and J usage is TRBJ2-1; D gene ambiguous. Trimming removed 4 bases from V and 7 bases from J, with 14 bases in between. Germline V CDR1 and CDR2: MDHEN, SYDVKM. This CDR3 region has 14 residues. CDR3 loop: CASSSRKGRNEQFF. CDR3 in DNA: TGTGCCAGCAGTTCCCGGAAGGGAAGGAATGAGCAGTTCTTC.

This chain joins TRBV20-1 and TRBJ1-2, with no clear D. V dropped 6 bases and J dropped 4 bases, with 15 bases sitting between them. Per the germline V gene, CDR1 is DFQATT and CDR2 is SNEGSKA (reference sequence). The CDR3 is 13 amino acids. CDR3 in DNA: TGCAGTGCGCGCGGACCCCGGGGCTATGGCTACACCTTC. It yields the protein CSARGPRGYGYTF.

J is TRBJ1-1 and V is TRBV30; D perhaps matches TRBD1 (5 bases). The V end lost 1 base, the J end lost 6 bases, and 12 bases lay between the germline ends. This CDR3 is 13 amino acids long. Germline values: CDR1 GTSNPN, CDR2 SVGIG (reference sequence). The DNA of the CDR3 is TGTGCCTGGAGTGCAACTTGGGGGTCTGAAGCTTTCTTT. Its translation: CAWSATWGSEAFF.